Below, 4 T cell receptor beta chains from the same sample are listed, as sequenced in a study of T cell repertoires in cytomegalovirus infection. TCRdb fed the reads into MiXCR, producing one record per CDR3 protein. The sample lists 900,000 to 950,000 distinct CDR3 sequences, around 31% occurring once. These TCRs' antigens remain unknown. This sample comprised cultured CD8+ T cells from PBMCs, obtained from culture after CMV antigen stimulation. Receptors originate from a human donor in good health (CMV status not recorded). Some clones in this sample may be carry-over from other donors' samples.

This clonotype was observed many times. V gene TRBV10-3 combines with J gene TRBJ1-2; possibly TRBD1 for D (5 bases). The CDR3 has 14 amino acids. The V and J ends lost 6 bases and 4 bases respectively, with 15 bases between them. Looked up from germline, CDR1 is ENHRY and CDR2 is SYGVKD. The CDR3 bases are TGTGCCATCAGCCAAGGACACGGACCCTATGGCTACACCTTC. Translated: CAISQGHGPYGYTF.

The chain is built from TRBV7-9 and TRBJ1-4, with D unclear. V was shortened by 0 bases and J by 8 bases, with 7 bases between the two germline ends. The germline V gene has CDR1 SEHNR and CDR2 FQNEAQ (reference sequence). This CDR3 region has 13 residues. CDR3 sequence reads: CASSLAGREKLFF. In nucleotides, the CDR3 is TGTGCCAGCAGCTTAGCTGGGCGGGAAAAACTGTTTTTT.

The rearrangement uses TRBV7-2 and TRBJ1-1; no reliable D call. CDR1 is SGHTA and CDR2 is FQGNSA in the germline V gene. V lost 5 bases and J 6 bases, leaving 7 bases between the germline ends. The CDR3 is made up of 11 amino acids. For the CDR3, the DNA is TGTGCCAGCAGCCAGCAGCCTGAAGCTTTCTTT. It encodes CASSQQPEAFF. Full variable domain (rest looked up from reference TRBV7-2 and TRBJ1-1): GAGVSQSPSNKVTEKGKDVELRCDPISGHTALYWYRQSLGQGLEFLIYFQGNSAPDKSGLPSDRFSAERTGGSVSTLTIQRTQQEDSAVYLCASSQQPEAFFGQGTRLTVV.

This clonotype was recorded a few times. The V gene is TRBV6-1, the J gene TRBJ2-7; a possible D gene is TRBD2 (7 bases). The CDR3 is 19 amino acids. Germline loops: CDR1 MNHNS, CDR2 SASEGT. Trimming cost V 3 bases and J 3 bases, with 27 bases left between them. The CDR3: CASSDPRGGPFSRYYEQYF. CDR3 nucleotides: TGTGCCAGCAGTGATCCGAGGGGGGGACCCTTTTCCAGGTACTACGAGCAGTACTTC.